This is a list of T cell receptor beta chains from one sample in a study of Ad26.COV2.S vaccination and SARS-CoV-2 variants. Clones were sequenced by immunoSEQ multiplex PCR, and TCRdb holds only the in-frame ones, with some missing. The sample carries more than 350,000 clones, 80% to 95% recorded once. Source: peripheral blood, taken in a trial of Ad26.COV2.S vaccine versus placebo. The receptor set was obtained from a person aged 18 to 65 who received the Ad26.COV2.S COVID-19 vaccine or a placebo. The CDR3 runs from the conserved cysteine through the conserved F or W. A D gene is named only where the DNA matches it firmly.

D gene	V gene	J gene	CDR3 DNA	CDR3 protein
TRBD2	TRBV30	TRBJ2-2	TGTGCCTGGAGGGGACTAGCTTCCACCGGGGAGCTGTTTTTT	CAWRGLASTGELFF
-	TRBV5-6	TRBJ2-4	TGTGCCAGCAGCCAATTGTCAGATAAAAACATTCAGTACTTC	CASSQLSDKNIQYF
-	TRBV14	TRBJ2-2	TGTGCCAGCAGCCAAGCCGGCGGGGAGCTGTTTTTT	CASSQAGGELFF
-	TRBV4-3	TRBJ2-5	TGCGCCAGCAGCCAAGATTTCACGGGATCCGAGACCCAGTACTTC	CASSQDFTGSETQYF
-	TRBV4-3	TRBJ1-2	TGCGCCAGCAGCCAAGAAAACAGGGCCGACTATGGCTACACCTTC	CASSQENRADYGYTF
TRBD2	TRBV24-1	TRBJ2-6	TGTGCCACCAGTGTCTCTAGCGGGAGCCCGGGAGGGGCCAACGTCCTGACTTTC	CATSVSSGSPGGANVLTF
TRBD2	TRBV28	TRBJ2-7	TGTGCCAGCACCCCTAGCGGGAGCGACCCCTACGAGCAGTACTTC	CASTPSGSDPYEQYF
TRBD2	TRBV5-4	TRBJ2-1	TGTGCCAGCGGGCGGGAGAGTTCCTACAATGAGCAGTTCTTC	CASGRESSYNEQFF
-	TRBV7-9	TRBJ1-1	TGTGCCAGCAGCTTAGGGGTTGAAGCTTTCTTT	CASSLGVEAFF
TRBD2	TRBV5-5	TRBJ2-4	TGTGCCAGCAGCTTGGCGGCGGGAGTCACTAACATTCAGTACTTC	CASSLAAGVTNIQYF
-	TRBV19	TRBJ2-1	TGTGCCACCTCCCCGACTGGGATCGGCAATGAGCAGTTCTTC	CATSPTGIGNEQFF
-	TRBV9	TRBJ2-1	TGTGCCAGCAGCGTAGGACGGTGGGGGGAGGTCCGCAATGAGCAGTTCTTC	CASSVGRWGEVRNEQFF
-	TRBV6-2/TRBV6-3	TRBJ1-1	TGTGCCAGCAGCCCCCCCGGCCGGCTCAAATTTTACACTGAAGCTTTCTTT	CASSPPGRLKFYTEAFF
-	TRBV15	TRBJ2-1	TGTGCCACCAGCAGAGGGTCCGATGAGCAGTTCTTC	CATSRGSDEQFF
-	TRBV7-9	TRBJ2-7	TGTGCCAGCAGCTTAGACGGGGCGGAGCCGGGCGAGCAGTACTTC	CASSLDGAEPGEQYF
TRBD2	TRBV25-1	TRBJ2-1	TGTGCCAGCACCGGGCGCACTAGCGGGAGATCCTACAATGAGCAGTTCTTC	CASTGRTSGRSYNEQFF
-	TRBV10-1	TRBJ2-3	TGCGCCAGCAGTGAGAGAGGGGAGCGAGGGGCAGATACGCAGTATTTT	CASSERGERGADTQYF
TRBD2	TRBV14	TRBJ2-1	TGTGCCAGCAGCCCTATCGGACTAGCGGGAGTAGGGGAGCAGTTCTTC	CASSPIGLAGVGEQFF
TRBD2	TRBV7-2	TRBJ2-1	TGTGCCAGCAGCTTACCCAGCGGGAGGGCCTCCTACAATGAGCAGTTCTTC	CASSLPSGRASYNEQFF
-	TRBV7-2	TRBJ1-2	TGTGCCAGCAGCTTTCAGGGAGGCGACTATGGCTACACCTTC	CASSFQGGDYGYTF
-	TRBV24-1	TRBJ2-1	TGTGCCACCAGTGATGCGTCCGGAACCTACAATGAGCAGTTCTTC	CATSDASGTYNEQFF
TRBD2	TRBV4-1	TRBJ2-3	TGCGCCAGCAGCCAAGCCCGGACTAGCGGGAATCCTCCAGATACGCAGTATTTT	CASSQARTSGNPPDTQYF
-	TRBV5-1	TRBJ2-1	TGCGCCAGCAGCTCCCGAGGGACGGGGGCTTGGGAGCAGTTCTTC	CASSSRGTGAWEQFF
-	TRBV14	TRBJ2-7	TGTGCCAGCAGCCGGGCAGGGGCTCTTTCCTACGAGCAGTACTTC	CASSRAGALSYEQYF
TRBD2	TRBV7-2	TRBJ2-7	TGTGCCAGCAGCTTAGGCGGGAGGCATTACGAGCAGTACTTC	CASSLGGRHYEQYF
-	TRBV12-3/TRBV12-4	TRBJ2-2	TGTGCCAGCAGTTTCTTTGGGGAGCTGTTTTTT	CASSFFGELFF
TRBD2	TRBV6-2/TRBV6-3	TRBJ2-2	TGTGCCAGCAGTGACCTAGGAGCGGGGACGAACACCGGGGAGCTGTTTTTT	CASSDLGAGTNTGELFF
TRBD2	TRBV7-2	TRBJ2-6	TGTGCCAGCAGCCCTTACCTAGCGGGAGAGTCGGGGGCCAACGTCCTGACTTTC	CASSPYLAGESGANVLTF
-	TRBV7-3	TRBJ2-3	TGTGCCAGCAGCTTAATATCCACAGATACGCAGTATTTT	CASSLISTDTQYF
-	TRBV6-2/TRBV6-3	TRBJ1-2	TGTGCCAGCAGTTACCTTTTGTTGGGGGACAACCTACGTGGCTACACCTTC	CASSYLLLGDNLRGYTF
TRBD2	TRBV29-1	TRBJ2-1	TGCAGCGTCGGTGGACTAGCGGGGATCTACAATGAGCAGTTCTTC	CSVGGLAGIYNEQFF
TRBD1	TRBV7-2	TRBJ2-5	TGTGCCAGCAGCCCGGACAGGCAAGAGACCCAGTACTTC	CASSPDRQETQYF
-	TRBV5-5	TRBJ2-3	TGTGCCAGCAGCTTGGCTAGTAGCACAGATACGCAGTATTTT	CASSLASSTDTQYF
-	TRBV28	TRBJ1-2	TGTGCCAGCAGTTTTAAAGGGTTCTATGGCTACACCTTC	CASSFKGFYGYTF
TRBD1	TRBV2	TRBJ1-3	TGTGCCAAGTCGACAGGGGCCTCTGGAAACACCATATATTTT	CAKSTGASGNTIYF
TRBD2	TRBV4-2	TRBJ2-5	TGTGCCAGCAGCCAAGGTTGGGAGGGAGGACAAGAGACCCAGTACTTC	CASSQGWEGGQETQYF
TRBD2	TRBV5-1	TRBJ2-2	TGCGCCAGCAGCTTGCTAGCGGGATCGACCGGGGAGCTGTTTTTT	CASSLLAGSTGELFF
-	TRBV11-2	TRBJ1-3	TGTGCCAGCAGCTTGGCGACAGGAATTATTGGAAACACCATATATTTT	CASSLATGIIGNTIYF
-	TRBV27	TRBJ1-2	TGTGCCAGCAGTTTTTCACAGAACTATGGCTACACCTTC	CASSFSQNYGYTF
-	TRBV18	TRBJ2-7	TGTGCCAGCTCACCCCGCGCAGGGAAAAACGAGCAGTACTTC	CASSPRAGKNEQYF
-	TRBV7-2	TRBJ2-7	TGTGCCAGCAGCTTAACCCTGCCTTACGAGCAGTACTTC	CASSLTLPYEQYF
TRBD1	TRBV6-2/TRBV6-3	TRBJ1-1	TGTGCCAGCAGTTACTCGACCGGGACAGGGGGCCTAGGGGCTTTCTTT	CASSYSTGTGGLGAFF
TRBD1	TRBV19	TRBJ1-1	TGTGCCACCGCCGGGACAGGGGGCTTCACTGAAGCTTTCTTT	CATAGTGGFTEAFF
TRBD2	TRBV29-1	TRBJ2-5	TGCAGCGTTGACGAGCCGGGACTAGCGGGAGTGAGCGGAGAGACCCAGTACTTC	CSVDEPGLAGVSGETQYF
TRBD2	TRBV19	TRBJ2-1	TGTGCCAGTAGTACCACTAGCGCTTGGCATGAGCAGTTCTTC	CASSTTSAWHEQFF
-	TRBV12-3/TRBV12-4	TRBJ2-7	TGTGCCAGCAGTGCTAGCGACGAGCAGTACTTC	CASSASDEQYF
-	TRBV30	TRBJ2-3	TGTGCCTGGAGTGTCGTAGGGGGAACAGATACGCAGTATTTT	CAWSVVGGTDTQYF
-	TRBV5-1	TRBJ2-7	TGCGCCAGCAGCCCAGTGACAGGAATCTCCTACGAGCAGTACTTC	CASSPVTGISYEQYF
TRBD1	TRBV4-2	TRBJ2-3	TGTGCCAGCAGCCAAGATCGGACAGGGGGTGCAGATACGCAGTATTTT	CASSQDRTGGADTQYF
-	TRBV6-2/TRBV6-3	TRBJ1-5	TGTGCCAGCAGTAACCAGGGGACCCACCAATATCAGCCCCAGCATTTT	CASSNQGTHQYQPQHF
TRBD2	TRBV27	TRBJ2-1	TGTGCCAGCAGTCCAAGACAAGGGACTAGCGGTCGCAATGAGCAGTTCTTC	CASSPRQGTSGRNEQFF